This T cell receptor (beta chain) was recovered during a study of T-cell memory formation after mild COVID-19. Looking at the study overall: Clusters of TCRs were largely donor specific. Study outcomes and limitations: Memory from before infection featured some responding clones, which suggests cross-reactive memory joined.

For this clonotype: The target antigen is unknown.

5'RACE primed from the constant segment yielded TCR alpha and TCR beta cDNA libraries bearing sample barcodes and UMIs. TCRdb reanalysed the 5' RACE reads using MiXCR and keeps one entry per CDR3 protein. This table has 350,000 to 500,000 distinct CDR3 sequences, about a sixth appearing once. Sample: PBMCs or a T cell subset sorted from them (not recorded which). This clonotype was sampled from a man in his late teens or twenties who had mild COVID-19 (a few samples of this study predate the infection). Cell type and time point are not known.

The CDR3 protein is CASSVRGRVDTQYF. Here the CDR3 DNA reads TGTGCCAGCAGCGTCAGGGGGCGGGTAGATACGCAGTATTTT. The gene calls are TRBV7-3 and TRBJ2-3, with TRBD1 matching 8 bases. With V trimmed by 5 bases and J by 5 bases, 6 bases remained unmatched. The CDR3 spans 14 residues. Germline V gene sequence: CDR1 SGHTA, CDR2 FQGTGA.